Listed here are 6 T cell receptor beta chains from one sample, sequenced in a study of T cells expressing NK-cell markers. TCRdb re-called the 5' RACE reads and catalogs CDR3 proteins one per entry, DNA excluded. The table lists some 500,000 distinct CDR3 sequences. Sequenced: blood T cells: a sorted CD56 or NKG2C T cell subset, CD4+ or CD8+ T cells, or bulk PBMC T cells (not recorded which). These receptor sequences come from a woman aged 50 to 65 in good health.

The chain is built from TRBV9 and TRBJ2-3. The germline V gene has CDR1 SGDLS and CDR2 YYNGEE. CDR3 length equals 15 residues. CDR3 sequence: CASSVAGASTDTQYF.

J is TRBJ1-4 and V is TRBV20-1; there is no DNA to check the TCRdb D call of TRBD1. This CDR3 region has 14 residues. From germline, CDR1 is DFQATT and CDR2 SNEGSKA (reference sequence). Here the CDR3 reads CSASPRVGREKLFF.

This chain connects TRBV12-3 or TRBV12-4 to TRBJ2-3; absent DNA, TCRdb's TRBD2 call cannot be checked. This CDR3 region has 14 residues. This chain's CDR3 is CASSRIAGGGTQYF.

V is TRBV9 and J is TRBJ2-1; the D call of TRBD2 rests on TCRdb alone, since no DNA is present to check it. The CDR3 spans 15 residues. The germline V gene has CDR1 SGDLS and CDR2 YYNGEE. CDR3 sequence: CASSVGVASGNEQFF.

The chain carries TRBV24-1 and TRBJ2-1; lacking DNA, the TRBD1 call made by TCRdb goes unchecked. The CDR3 is made up of 13 amino acids. CDR1 is KGHDR, CDR2 SFDVKD, per germline. This chain's CDR3 is CATSDLLRGEQFF.

V is TRBV27 and J is TRBJ1-1. The CDR3 spans 14 residues. Germline assignment: CDR1 MNHEY and CDR2 SMNVEV (reference sequence). The CDR3 loop reads CASGRSTGRAEAFF.